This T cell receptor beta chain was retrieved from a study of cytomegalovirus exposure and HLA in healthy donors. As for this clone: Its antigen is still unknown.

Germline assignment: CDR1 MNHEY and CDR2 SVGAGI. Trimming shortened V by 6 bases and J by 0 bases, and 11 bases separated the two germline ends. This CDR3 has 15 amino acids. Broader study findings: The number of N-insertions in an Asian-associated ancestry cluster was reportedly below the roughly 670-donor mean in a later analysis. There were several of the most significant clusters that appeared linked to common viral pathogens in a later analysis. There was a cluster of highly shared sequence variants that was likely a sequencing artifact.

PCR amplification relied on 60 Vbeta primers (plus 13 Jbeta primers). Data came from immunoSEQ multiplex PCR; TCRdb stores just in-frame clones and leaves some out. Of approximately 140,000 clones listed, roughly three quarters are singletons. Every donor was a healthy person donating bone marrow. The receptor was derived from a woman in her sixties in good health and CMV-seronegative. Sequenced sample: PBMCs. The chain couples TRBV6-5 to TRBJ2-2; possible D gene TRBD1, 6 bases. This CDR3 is CASRGQIANTGELFF. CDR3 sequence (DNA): TGTGCCAGCAGAGGACAGATTGCGAACACCGGGGAGCTGTTTTTT.